A single sample is the source of the 25 T cell receptor beta chains below, sequenced in a study of Tregs in tolerant kidney transplant recipients. TCRdb's table, derived via immunoSEQ multiplex PCR, lists solely in-frame clones and lacks some. The sample consists of tens of thousands of clones, 84% of them appearing once. The sequencing input was CD4+ T cells from blood. Every receptor here comes from a human donor in good health.

The chain links TRBV11-3 to TRBJ1-6; D is ambiguous. The length of the CDR3 is 13 residues. The germline gives CDR1 SGHNT, CDR2 YENEEA. Trimming left V 5 bases short and J 7 bases short, with 9 bases between. The CDR3, as DNA: TGTGCCAGCAGCCGGCAACCCAATTCACCCCTCCACTTT. It codes for CASSRQPNSPLHF.

This chain's CDR3 is CASSIPGEGAREQYF. In DNA, the CDR3 is TGTGCCAGTAGTATACCCGGGGAGGGGGCGAGGGAGCAGTACTTC. This chain links TRBV19 with TRBJ2-7; D may correspond to TRBD1 or TRBD2 (7 bases each). Trimming removed 2 bases from V and 7 bases from J, with 18 bases in between. The CDR3 totals 15 residues. Per the germline V gene, CDR1 is LNHDA and CDR2 is SQIVND (reference sequence).

This clone is judged medium-sized (0.01 to 0.1%). The chain recombines TRBV11-2 with TRBJ1-2; TRBD1 matches 10 bases. V gave up 5 bases and J gave up 7 bases; unmatched junction bases: 7. CDR3 length equals 14 residues. Germline V gene sequence: CDR1 SGHAT, CDR2 FQNNGV. Here the CDR3 reads CASSPGDRGVGYTF. For the CDR3, the DNA is TGTGCCAGCAGCCCGGGGGACAGGGGCGTTGGCTACACCTTC.

In DNA form, the CDR3 reads TGTGCCAGCAGCCAGGTGGGGGATACGCAGTATTTT. Protein sequence: CASSQVGDTQYF. The chain combines TRBV9 with TRBJ2-3; no firm D call. Trimming took 4 bases from V and 6 from J, leaving 9 bases between them. Germline values: CDR1 SGDLS, CDR2 YYNGEE. The CDR3 is made up of 12 amino acids.

The V gene is TRBV7-9, the J gene TRBJ2-1, with 7 bases identical to TRBD1. The V and J ends lost 5 bases and 9 bases, in that order; junction bases with no gene match: 13. The germline gives CDR1 SEHNR, CDR2 FQNEAQ (reference sequence). The CDR3 runs to 15 residues. The CDR3 DNA reads as TGTGCCAGCAGCCGGGGACAGAGCCTTTATGGTGAGCAGTTCTTC. Protein: CASSRGQSLYGEQFF.

The J gene is TRBJ2-5, the V gene TRBV20-1, with D unresolved. Germline V gives CDR1 DFQATT, CDR2 SNEGSKA (reference sequence). CDR3 length: 11 residues. V was trimmed by 3 bases and J by 5 bases, leaving 7 bases between them. For the CDR3, the DNA is TGCAGTGCTAGGATGGCGGAGACCCAGTACTTC. Residues: CSARMAETQYF.

V and J are TRBV23-1 and TRBJ2-3; D is ambiguous. TRBV23-1 belongs to the ORF category, with a function that is uncertain. CDR3 length: 14 residues. The V gene lost 2 bases and the J gene lost 1 base, with 7 bases spanning the gap. CDR3 in DNA: TGCGCCAGCAGTCAACGGGCGGGCACAGATACGCAGTATTTT. It codes for CASSQRAGTDTQYF.

The chain has TRBV6-5 and TRBJ1-5; perhaps TRBD1 as D (5 bases). Trimming took off 0 bases at V and 3 bases at J, with 9 bases between the two ends. The CDR3 has 15 residues. Germline V gene sequence: CDR1 MNHEY, CDR2 SVGAGI. DNA of the CDR3: TGTGCCAGCAGTTACTCGACGGGGGACAATCAGCCCCAGCATTTT. Its protein is CASSYSTGDNQPQHF.

Worth noting for this clone: In the same sample, other DNA sequences code for this CDR3. The rearrangement joins TRBV7-2 to TRBJ2-7; the D is unclear. Germline CDR1 reads SGHTA; CDR2 reads FQGNSA. The CDR3 is 11 residues long. Trimming took off 5 bases at V and 2 bases at J, with 4 bases between the two ends. CDR3 coding DNA: TGTGCCAGCAGCCAGGCCTACGAGCAGTACTTC. This gives the protein CASSQAYEQYF.

The chain uses TRBV5-1 and TRBJ2-6; D is possibly TRBD2 (5 bases). There are 16 residues in the CDR3. The V gene lost 3 bases and the J gene lost 1 base, with 11 bases spanning the gap. CDR1 is SGHRS, CDR2 YFSETQ, per germline. The CDR3: CASSSQTGSGANVLTF. CDR3 nucleotide sequence: TGCGCCAGCAGCTCACAGACGGGGTCTGGGGCCAACGTCCTGACTTTC.

Only a few counts were recorded for this clone. The sample holds other DNA sequences that translate to the same CDR3. The rearrangement joins TRBV7-2 to TRBJ1-1; D remains ambiguous. The CDR3 length is 14 residues. CDR1 and CDR2 (germline): SGHTA, FQGNSA. V gave up 1 base and J gave up 2 bases, with 8 bases separating them. CDR3 sequence (DNA): TGTGCCAGCAGCTTAGGGGGTGGTAACACTGAAGCTTTCTTT. Its protein is CASSLGGGNTEAFF.

V and J are TRBV5-1 and TRBJ1-2, with D hard to call. Trimming took off 0 bases at V and 5 bases at J, with 8 bases between the two ends. CDR1 is SGHRS and CDR2 is YFSETQ in the germline V gene. The CDR3 runs to 13 residues. The CDR3 is CASSLEPDYGYTF. CDR3 nucleotides: TGCGCCAGCAGCTTGGAGCCGGATTATGGCTACACCTTC.

This sequence joins TRBV18 and TRBJ2-6; TRBD1 is a possible D gene (5 bases). Per germline, CDR1 KGHSH and CDR2 LQKENI. This CDR3 comprises 16 residues. Trimming removed 3 bases at V and 0 bases at J, with 9 bases between. The CDR3 DNA follows: TGTGCCAGCTCACCCCCCAGGGTCTCTGGGGCCAACGTCCTGACTTTC. Translating it yields CASSPPRVSGANVLTF.

The V and J genes are TRBV5-1 and TRBJ1-2, with D possibly TRBD1 on 5 matching bases. Germline-derived CDR1 and CDR2 are SGHRS and YFSETQ. V dropped 1 base and J dropped 6 bases, with 16 bases sitting between them. The CDR3 has 15 residues. The CDR3 bases are TGCGCCAGCAGCTTGAGGTCCCAGGGTAGCCATGGCTACACCTTC. Encoded protein: CASSLRSQGSHGYTF. Supplemented by reference TRBV5-1 and TRBJ1-2, the full variable domain reads KAGVTQTPRYLIKTRGQQVTLSCSPISGHRSVSWYQQTPGQGLQFLFEYFSETQRNKGNFPGRFSGRQFSNSRSEMNVSTLELGDSALYLCASSLRSQGSHGYTFGSGTRLTVV.

This clone was recorded only once. The chain combines TRBV27 with TRBJ2-7; possible D gene TRBD1, 6 bases. This CDR3 comprises 15 residues. Trimming shortened V by 3 bases and J by 2 bases, and 14 bases separated the two germline ends. CDR1 is MNHEY, CDR2 SMNVEV, per germline (reference sequence). In DNA, the CDR3 is TGTGCCAGCAGTTTGAACAGGGATGGGGCCTACGAGCAGTACTTC. Residues: CASSLNRDGAYEQYF.

The gene calls are TRBV6-6 and TRBJ1-2, with D possibly matching TRBD1 (6 bases). Germline lookup yields CDR1 MNHNY and CDR2 SVGAGI (reference sequence). Deletions cut 5 bases from V and 2 bases from J, with 15 bases between. CDR3 length equals 15 residues. CDR3 nucleotide sequence: TGTGCCAGCAGTCAAACAGACAGGACAAACTATGGCTACACCTTC. The encoded protein is CASSQTDRTNYGYTF.

This rearrangement joins TRBV7-2 to TRBJ1-1; D is unclear. CDR3 length equals 12 residues. CDR1 is SGHTA, CDR2 FQGNSA, per germline. V was pared by 1 base and J by 8 bases, with 8 bases between. The CDR3 DNA reads TGTGCCAGCAGCTTAGTAGGTGTAGAAGCTTTCTTT. Its translation: CASSLVGVEAFF.

This chain uses TRBV10-3 with TRBJ2-5, with a possible D match to TRBD2 (5 bases). V was shortened by 6 bases and J by 5 bases, with 16 bases between the two germline ends. This CDR3 spans 14 amino acids. The germline gives CDR1 ENHRY, CDR2 SYGVKD. The CDR3 loop reads CAIRTAQAAETQYF. The CDR3 region has the DNA TGTGCCATCAGGACGGCCCAAGCGGCCGAGACCCAGTACTTC.

The table lists this clone with a count of one. The chain links TRBV2 to TRBJ2-5; TRBD1 agrees at 8 bases. Germline-derived CDR1 and CDR2 are SNHLY and FYNNEI. J lost 6 bases, V lost 6 bases, and 6 bases had no gene match. The CDR3 length is 13 residues. DNA for the CDR3: TGTGCCAGCAGGGACAGGGTGGGCAAGACCCAGTACTTC. This translates into CASRDRVGKTQYF.

The rearrangement joins TRBV29-1 to TRBJ1-2; D gene uncertain. Germline V gene sequence: CDR1 SQVTM, CDR2 ANQGSEA. The CDR3 runs to 9 residues. Trimming removed 0 bases at V and 13 bases at J, with 6 bases between. CDR3 in DNA: TGCAGCGTTGAAGAGGCGGGCACCTTC. Amino acid sequence: CSVEEAGTF.

This clone was observed a few times. The CDR3 is CASGLPWVEQYF. The CDR3 DNA reads TGTGCTAGTGGTCTGCCCTGGGTCGAGCAGTACTTC. The chain links TRBV12-5 to TRBJ2-7; D unclear. Trimming left V 5 bases short and J 6 bases short, with 11 bases between. The CDR3 contains 12 residues. The germline V gene has CDR1 LGHNT and CDR2 FRNRAP.

The chain is built from TRBV19 and TRBJ2-3; D remains ambiguous. The CDR3 length is 14 residues. Trimming shortened V by 7 bases and J by 1 base, and 12 bases separated the two germline ends. CDR1 and CDR2 from the germline V gene are LNHDA and SQIVND (reference sequence). The CDR3 loop reads CASTPNTGTDTQYF. Written as DNA, the CDR3 is TGTGCCAGTACCCCTAATACAGGCACAGATACGCAGTATTTT.

CDR3 region: CASSQPGVTNEKLFF. The CDR3 DNA sequence: TGTGCCAGCAGCCAACCCGGGGTAACTAATGAAAAACTGTTTTTT. The V and J genes are TRBV14 and TRBJ1-4, with D unclear. Looked up from germline, CDR1 is SGHDN and CDR2 is FVKESK. Trimming pared 2 bases from V and 1 base from J, leaving 8 bases between. The CDR3 totals 15 residues.

The V call is TRBV5-1, the J call TRBJ2-1, with D tentatively TRBD1 (6 bases). Germline-derived CDR1 and CDR2 are SGHRS and YFSETQ. The CDR3 covers 12 residues. With 4 bases removed from V and 9 bases from J, the gap between germline ends came to 11 bases. CDR3 coding DNA: TGCGCCAGCAGCGGGGGCTGGGCTGAGCAGTTCTTC. It is translated as CASSGGWAEQFF.

This chain links TRBV7-2 with TRBJ2-7, with D unresolved. The germline V gene has CDR1 SGHTA and CDR2 FQGNSA. This CDR3 contains 12 residues. V lost 7 bases and J 2 bases, leaving 9 bases between the germline ends. The CDR3 coding sequence is TGTGCCAGCACCACTGAACCCTACGAGCAGTACTTC. It specifies CASTTEPYEQYF.